This passage covers 21 T cell receptor beta chains from one sample sequenced in a study of neurological immune-mediated disorders. MiXCR, applied by TCRdb to the 5' RACE reads, yields one record per CDR3 protein. The table lists some 46,000 distinct CDR3 sequences, around 4% of them singletons. What was sequenced was PBMCs. The source is an older woman with multiple sclerosis.

Ten or more counts support this clonotype. V is TRBV10-3 and J is TRBJ2-5; weak D call: TRBD2 (5 bases). V was trimmed by 3 bases and J by 0 bases, leaving 14 bases between them. This CDR3 has 16 amino acids. Germline V gene data show CDR1 as ENHRY and CDR2 as SYGVKD. CDR3 in DNA: TGTGCCATCAGTGACGGGGTGGGAAGCAACCAAGAGACCCAGTACTTC. Protein sequence: CAISDGVGSNQETQYF.

This clonotype was recorded many times. The chain has TRBV21-1 and TRBJ2-1; the DNA was not used to check the table's D call, TRBD2. TRBV21-1 is designated a pseudogene. The CDR3 loop spans 16 amino acids. The CDR3 reads CASSKVEGGLFDEQFF. The CDR3 DNA sequence: TGTGCCAGCAGCAAAGTGGAGGGAGGTCTTTTCGATGAGCAGTTCTTC.

This clonotype was seen repeatedly, ten times or more. The genes are TRBV11-2 and TRBJ2-3; 11 nucleotides line up with TRBD2. Germline V gene lookup returns CDR1 SGHAT and CDR2 FQNNGV. After removal of 5 bases from V and 6 bases from J, the junction contained 7 bases not matched to a gene. This CDR3 has 15 amino acids. The CDR3 loop is CASSALSGREDTQYF. The CDR3 coding sequence is TGTGCCAGCAGCGCGCTTAGCGGGAGGGAGGATACGCAGTATTTT.

This clonotype was counted a few times. J is TRBJ2-7 and V is TRBV20-1; possible D gene TRBD2, 6 bases. This CDR3 contains 13 residues. Deletions cut 8 bases from V and 5 bases from J, with 19 bases between. In germline, CDR1 is DFQATT, CDR2 SNEGSKA (reference sequence). The CDR3 DNA reads TGCAGTCCGCTAGCGAGGGAATCCGACGAGCAGTACTTC. The encoded protein is CSPLARESDEQYF.

The rearrangement joins TRBV4-1 to TRBJ1-5; D is undetermined. With 4 bases removed from V and 5 bases from J, the gap between germline ends came to 12 bases. CDR3 size: 14 residues. The germline CDR1 and CDR2 sequences are MGHRA and YSYEKL. CDR3 DNA sequence: TGCGCCAGCAGCCGAGCAGGCGTTTATCAGCCCCAGCATTTT. Its protein is CASSRAGVYQPQHF.

The CDR3 protein is CSARVMIETQYF. In DNA, the CDR3 is TGCAGTGCTAGAGTAATGATAGAGACCCAGTACTTC. This chain connects TRBV20-1 to TRBJ2-5; D unclear. The V and J ends lost 1 base and 4 bases respectively, with 7 bases between them. CDR1 and CDR2 from the germline V gene are DFQATT and SNEGSKA (reference sequence). The CDR3 sequence is 12 residues long.

This clonotype occurred many times. V and J are TRBV7-9 and TRBJ2-1; D not certain. CDR1 is SEHNR, CDR2 FQNEAQ, per germline (reference sequence). Trimming stripped 5 bases from V and 3 bases from J, with 11 bases between. The CDR3 is made up of 14 amino acids. CDR3 nucleotides: TGTGCCAGCAGCGCCGGGTCTCACTACAATGAGCAGTTCTTC. Translating it yields CASSAGSHYNEQFF.

In this sample, this clonotype turned up many times. The rearrangement uses TRBV6-5 and TRBJ2-2, with D unclear. Germline V lookup: CDR1 MNHEY, CDR2 SVGAGI. V was trimmed by 5 bases and J by 7 bases, leaving 8 bases between them. CDR3 size: 12 residues. The CDR3 DNA follows: TGTGCCAGCAGTCCTTTTGACGGGGAGCTGTTTTTT. Amino acid sequence: CASSPFDGELFF.

This clonotype was seen at least ten times. The chain uses TRBV9 and TRBJ2-5; 7 positions agree with TRBD2. The CDR3 totals 13 residues. Germline V gene sequence: CDR1 SGDLS, CDR2 YYNGEE. Trimming cost V 2 bases and J 5 bases; bases outside gene matches: 3. The CDR3: CASSVYSGETQYF. The CDR3 DNA follows: TGTGCCAGCAGCGTCTATAGCGGGGAGACCCAGTACTTC.

This clonotype was found many times. The chain recombines TRBV7-8 with TRBJ2-7; TRBD1 matches 9 bases. V lost 3 bases and J lost 3; bases outside the gene matches: 6. The CDR3 is 15 residues long. Germline CDR1 reads SGHVS; CDR2 reads FQNEAQ. The CDR3 coding sequence is TGTGCCAGCAGCTTCGGGACAGGGTCCGTCTACGAGCAGTACTTC. It yields the protein CASSFGTGSVYEQYF.

The chain recombines TRBV7-9 with TRBJ1-4; D possibly corresponds to TRBD1 (6 bases). V gave up 4 bases and J gave up 10 bases, with 10 bases separating them. Germline CDR1 and CDR2: SEHNR and FQNEAQ (reference sequence). CDR3 length: 12 residues. CDR3 residues: CASSSQGGKLFF. As DNA, the CDR3 is TGTGCCAGCAGCTCACAGGGTGGAAAACTGTTTTTT.

This clonotype was found many times. V gene TRBV7-8 combines with J gene TRBJ2-3, with 9 bases matching TRBD2. Germline CDR1 SGHVS, CDR2 FQNEAQ. Trimming at V came to 2 bases and at J to 6 bases, leaving 3 bases not matched to a gene. This CDR3 spans 14 amino acids. The chain's CDR3 is CASSLFSGSDTQYF. The DNA for the CDR3 is TGTGCCAGCAGCTTATTTAGCGGGAGTGATACGCAGTATTTT. Based on the CDR3 plus reference TRBV7-8 and TRBJ2-3, the full variable domain is GAGVSQSPRYKVAKRGQDVALRCDPISGHVSLFWYQQALGQGPEFLTYFQNEAQLDKSGLPSDRFFAERPEGSVSTLKIQRTQQEDSAVYLCASSLFSGSDTQYFGPGTRLTVL.

For the CDR3, the DNA is TGCGCCAGCAGTGAGTCAGGTGGGGGGGCACGCGAGCAGTTCTTC. Translation gives CASSESGGGAREQFF. This sequence joins TRBV10-1 and TRBJ2-1; D perhaps matches TRBD2 (7 bases). The CDR3 runs to 15 residues. V dropped 0 bases and J dropped 10 bases, with 16 bases sitting between them. CDR1 WNHNN and CDR2 SYGVQD come from the germline V gene (reference sequence).

This clonotype was counted ten times or more. The chain carries TRBV20-1 and TRBJ2-7, with D possibly matching TRBD2 (5 bases). This CDR3 is built from 12 residues. Per germline, CDR1 DFQATT and CDR2 SNEGSKA (reference sequence). CDR3 DNA: TGCAGCGCGAGCGGCGCGGACTACGAGCAGTACGTC. Translating gives CSASGADYEQYV.

This clonotype was recorded at least ten times. CDR3 sequence: CASSSFSDTQYF. In DNA, the CDR3 is TGTGCCAGCAGCTCCTTTTCAGATACGCAGTATTTT. The chain is built from TRBV7-9 and TRBJ2-3, with D hard to call. The CDR3 extends over 12 amino acids. Per the germline V gene, CDR1 is SEHNR and CDR2 is FQNEAQ (reference sequence). The germline V and J ends were trimmed by 4 bases and 4 bases, with 6 bases remaining between them.

This clonotype came up many times. The J gene is TRBJ1-1, the V gene TRBV18, with D possibly matching TRBD1 (6 bases). The CDR3 has 13 amino acids. Trimming left V 2 bases short and J 3 bases short, with 7 bases between. Germline V gene data show CDR1 as KGHSH and CDR2 as LQKENI. In DNA, the CDR3 is TGTGCCAGCTCACCAGAGGGGGACACTGAAGCTTTCTTT. It yields the protein CASSPEGDTEAFF.

This clonotype was observed many times. The rearrangement links TRBV3-1 to TRBJ2-5; 11 nucleotides agree with TRBD2. CDR1 is LGHDT, CDR2 YNNKEL, per germline (reference sequence). V was clipped by 8 bases and J by 5 bases; unmatched bases: 4. The CDR3 contains 13 residues. The CDR3 nucleotides read TGTGCCAGCGGGCTAGCGGGGGGTGAGACCCAGTACTTC. It codes for CASGLAGGETQYF.

There are many counts of this clonotype. This rearrangement joins TRBV6-6 to TRBJ2-5, with D tentatively TRBD2 (5 bases). Trimming pared 8 bases from V and 5 bases from J, leaving 15 bases between. The CDR3 runs to 13 residues. Germline-derived CDR1 and CDR2 are MNHNY and SVGAGI (reference sequence). The CDR3 region has the DNA TGTGCCAGCGGGCTCTCGGGGTGGGAGACCCAGTACTTC. Protein sequence: CASGLSGWETQYF.

This clonotype was seen only a few times. The gene calls are TRBV20-1 and TRBJ2-1; TRBD1 matches 7 bases. The CDR3 contains 14 residues. The J segment lost 8 bases and the V segment lost 2 bases, leaving 9 bases of the junction unmatched. Germline CDR1 and CDR2: DFQATT and SNEGSKA (reference sequence). The CDR3 sequence: CSARIAQGVDEQFF. The CDR3, as DNA: TGCAGTGCTAGAATCGCTCAGGGGGTCGATGAGCAGTTCTTC.

This clonotype came up many times. The rearrangement uses TRBV13 and TRBJ2-6; D is unclear. Trimming stripped 5 bases from V and 0 bases from J, with 17 bases between. The CDR3 runs to 18 residues. Per the germline V gene, CDR1 is PRHDT and CDR2 is FYEKMQ (reference sequence). CDR3 nucleotide sequence: TGTGCCAGCAGCGCCCTGACCGAGATGTCCTCTGGGGCCAACGTCCTGACTTTC. This encodes CASSALTEMSSGANVLTF.

Ten or more counts support this clonotype. This sequence joins TRBV5-1 and TRBJ1-1; 10 bases fit TRBD1. V lost 1 base and J lost 5; bases outside the gene matches: 5. The CDR3 length is 15 residues. The germline V gene encodes CDR1 SGHRS and CDR2 YFSETQ. The DNA of the CDR3 is TGCGCCAGCAGCTTGAGACAGGGGGCGATGACTGAAGCTTTCTTT. Protein product: CASSLRQGAMTEAFF.